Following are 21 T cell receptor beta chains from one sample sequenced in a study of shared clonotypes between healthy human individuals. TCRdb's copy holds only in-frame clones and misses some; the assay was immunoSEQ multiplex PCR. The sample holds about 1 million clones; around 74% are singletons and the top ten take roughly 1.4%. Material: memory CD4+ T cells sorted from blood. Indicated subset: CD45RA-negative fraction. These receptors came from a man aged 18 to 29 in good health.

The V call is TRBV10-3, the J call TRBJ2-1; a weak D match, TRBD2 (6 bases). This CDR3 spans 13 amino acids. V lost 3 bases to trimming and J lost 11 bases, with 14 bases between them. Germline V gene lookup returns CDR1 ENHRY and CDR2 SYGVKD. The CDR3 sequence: CAISDPDGRKQFF. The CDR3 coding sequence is TGTGCCATCAGTGACCCGGACGGGAGAAAGCAGTTCTTC.

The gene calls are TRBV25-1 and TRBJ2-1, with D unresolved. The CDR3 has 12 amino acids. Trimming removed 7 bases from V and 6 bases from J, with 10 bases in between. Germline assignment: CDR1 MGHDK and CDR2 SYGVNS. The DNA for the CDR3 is TGTGCCAGCACGAGGAATGGCAATGAGCAGTTCTTC. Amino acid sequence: CASTRNGNEQFF.

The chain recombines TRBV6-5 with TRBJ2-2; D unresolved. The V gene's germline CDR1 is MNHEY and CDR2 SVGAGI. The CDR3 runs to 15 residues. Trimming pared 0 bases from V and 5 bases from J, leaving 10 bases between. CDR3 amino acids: CASSYSGITTGELFF. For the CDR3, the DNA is TGTGCCAGCAGTTACTCGGGGATTACGACCGGGGAGCTGTTTTTT.

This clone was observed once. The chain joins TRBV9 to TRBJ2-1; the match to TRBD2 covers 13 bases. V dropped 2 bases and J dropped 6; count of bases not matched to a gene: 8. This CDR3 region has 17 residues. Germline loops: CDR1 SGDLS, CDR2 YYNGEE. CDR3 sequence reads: CASSVSLAGGGSNEQFF. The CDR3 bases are TGTGCCAGCAGCGTGTCACTAGCGGGAGGGGGGAGCAATGAGCAGTTCTTC.

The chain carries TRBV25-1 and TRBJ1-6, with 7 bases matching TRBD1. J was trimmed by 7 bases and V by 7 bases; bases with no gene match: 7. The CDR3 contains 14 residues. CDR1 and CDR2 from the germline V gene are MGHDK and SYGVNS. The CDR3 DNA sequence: TGTGCCAGCACCCAAGGGGGCTCGAATTCACCCCTCCACTTT. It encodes CASTQGGSNSPLHF. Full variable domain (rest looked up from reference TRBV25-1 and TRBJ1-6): EADIYQTPRYLVIGTGKKITLECSQTMGHDKMYWYQQDPGMELHLIHYSYGVNSTEKGDLSSESTVSRIRTEHFPLTLESARPSHTSQYLCASTQGGSNSPLHFGNGTRLTVT.

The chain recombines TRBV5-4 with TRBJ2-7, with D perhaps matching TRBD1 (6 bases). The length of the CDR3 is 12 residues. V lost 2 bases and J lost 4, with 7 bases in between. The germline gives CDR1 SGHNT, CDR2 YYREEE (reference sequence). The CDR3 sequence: CASSLRGYEQYF. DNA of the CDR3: TGTGCCAGCAGCTTAAGGGGGTACGAGCAGTACTTC. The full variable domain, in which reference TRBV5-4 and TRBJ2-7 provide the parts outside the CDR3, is ETGVTQSPTHLIKTRGQQVTLRCSSQSGHNTVSWYQQALGQGPQFIFQYYREEENGRGNFPPRFSGLQFPNYSSELNVNALELDDSALYLCASSLRGYEQYFGPGTRLTVT.

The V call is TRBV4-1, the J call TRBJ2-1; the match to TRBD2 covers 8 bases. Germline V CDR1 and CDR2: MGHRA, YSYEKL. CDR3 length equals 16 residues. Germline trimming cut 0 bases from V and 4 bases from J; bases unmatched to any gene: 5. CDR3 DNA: TGCGCCAGCAGCCAAGAACAAGCGGGGGTTTACAATGAGCAGTTCTTC. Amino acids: CASSQEQAGVYNEQFF.

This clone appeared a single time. Written as DNA, the CDR3 is TGTGCCAGCAACCGGGTCGACCAGCCCCAGCATTTT. Translated: CASNRVDQPQHF. The chain joins TRBV5-6 to TRBJ1-5; D unclear. Germline V CDR1 and CDR2: SGHDT, YYEEEE. V gave up 6 bases and J gave up 7 bases, with 11 bases separating them. CDR3 length: 12 amino acids.

CDR3 nucleotides: TGTGCCAGCAGTTACTGGGAGGACAGGCCCCCTGTAGCTTTCTTT. Protein sequence: CASSYWEDRPPVAFF. The chain combines TRBV6-5 with TRBJ1-1, with 7 positions matching TRBD1. CDR1 MNHEY and CDR2 SVGAGI come from the germline V gene. The CDR3 consists of 15 residues. V was pared by 1 base and J by 10 bases, with 12 bases of the junction left unmatched.

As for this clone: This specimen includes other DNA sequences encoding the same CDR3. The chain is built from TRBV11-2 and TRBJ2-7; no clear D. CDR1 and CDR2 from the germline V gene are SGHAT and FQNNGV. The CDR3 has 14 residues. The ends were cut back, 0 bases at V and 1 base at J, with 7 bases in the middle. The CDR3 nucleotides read TGTGCCAGCAGCTTAGAGCGGTTATCCTACGAGCAGTACTTC. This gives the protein CASSLERLSYEQYF.

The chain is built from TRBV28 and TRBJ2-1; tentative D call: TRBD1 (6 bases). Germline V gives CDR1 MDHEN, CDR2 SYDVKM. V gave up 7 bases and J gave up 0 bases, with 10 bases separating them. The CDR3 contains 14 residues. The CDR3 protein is CASKKGGSYNEQFF. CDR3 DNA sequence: TGTGCCAGCAAGAAAGGGGGCTCCTACAATGAGCAGTTCTTC.

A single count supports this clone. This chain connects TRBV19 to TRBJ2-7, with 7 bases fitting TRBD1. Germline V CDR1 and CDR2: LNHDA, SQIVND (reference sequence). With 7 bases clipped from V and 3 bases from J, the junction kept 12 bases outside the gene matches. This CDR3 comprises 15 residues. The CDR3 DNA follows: TGTGCCAGTAAGGGTATACGCGGACAGGACTACGAGCAGTACTTC. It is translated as CASKGIRGQDYEQYF. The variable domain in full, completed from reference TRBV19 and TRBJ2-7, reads DGGITQSPKYLFRKEGQNVTLSCEQNLNHDAMYWYRQDPGQGLRLIYYSQIVNDFQKGDIAEGYSVSREKKESFPLTVTSAQKNPTAFYLCASKGIRGQDYEQYFGPGTRLTVT.

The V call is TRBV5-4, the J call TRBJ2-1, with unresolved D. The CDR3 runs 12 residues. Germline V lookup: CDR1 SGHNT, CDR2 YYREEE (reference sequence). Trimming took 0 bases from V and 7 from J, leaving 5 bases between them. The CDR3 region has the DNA TGTGCCAGCAGCTTGGAAAAGAATGAGCAGTTCTTC. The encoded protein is CASSLEKNEQFF.

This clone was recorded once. The CDR3 loop is CASSVGQGVGIQYF. Here the CDR3 DNA reads TGTGCCAGCAGTGTCGGACAGGGGGTGGGCATTCAGTACTTC. The chain recombines TRBV6-1 with TRBJ2-4; TRBD1 matches 10 bases. Losses at the gene ends were 4 bases for V and 9 bases for J; bases not matched to a gene: 6. The CDR3 runs 14 residues. Germline CDR1 reads MNHNS; CDR2 reads SASEGT.

The DNA of the CDR3 is TGTGCCAGCAGTTTACAGGGGGGGATTTACGAGCAGTACTTC. It codes for CASSLQGGIYEQYF. The chain employs TRBV28 and TRBJ2-7, with D perhaps matching TRBD1 or TRBD2 (7 bases each). The CDR3 extends over 14 amino acids. The germline V gene has CDR1 MDHEN and CDR2 SYDVKM. Trimming left V 2 bases short and J 4 bases short, with 12 bases between.

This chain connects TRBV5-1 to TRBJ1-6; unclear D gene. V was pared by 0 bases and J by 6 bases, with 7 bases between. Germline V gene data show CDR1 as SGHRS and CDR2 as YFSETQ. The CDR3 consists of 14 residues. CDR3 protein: CASSLGRSNSPLHF. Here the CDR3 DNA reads TGCGCCAGCAGCTTGGGCAGGTCTAATTCACCCCTCCACTTT.

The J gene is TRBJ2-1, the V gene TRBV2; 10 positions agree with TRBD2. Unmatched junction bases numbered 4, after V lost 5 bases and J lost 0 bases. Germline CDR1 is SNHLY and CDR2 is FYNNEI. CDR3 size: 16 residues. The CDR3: CASSSSGGYSYNEQFF. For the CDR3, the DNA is TGTGCCAGCAGTTCTAGCGGGGGTTACTCCTACAATGAGCAGTTCTTC.

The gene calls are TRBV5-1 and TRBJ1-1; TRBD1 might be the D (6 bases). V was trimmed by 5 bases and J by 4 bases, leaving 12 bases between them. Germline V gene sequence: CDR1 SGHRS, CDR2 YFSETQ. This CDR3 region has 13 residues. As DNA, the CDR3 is TGCGCCAGCAGTCTAAACAGGGTCACTGAAGCTTTCTTT. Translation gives CASSLNRVTEAFF. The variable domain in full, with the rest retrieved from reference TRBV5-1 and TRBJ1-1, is KAGVTQTPRYLIKTRGQQVTLSCSPISGHRSVSWYQQTPGQGLQFLFEYFSETQRNKGNFPGRFSGRQFSNSRSEMNVSTLELGDSALYLCASSLNRVTEAFFGQGTRLTVV.

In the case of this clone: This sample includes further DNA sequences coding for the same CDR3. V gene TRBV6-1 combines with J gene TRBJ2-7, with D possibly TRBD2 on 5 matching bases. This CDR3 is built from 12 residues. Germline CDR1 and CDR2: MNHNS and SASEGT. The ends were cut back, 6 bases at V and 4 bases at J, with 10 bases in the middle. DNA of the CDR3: TGTGCCAGCAGCGATAGAGGGTACGAGCAGTACTTC. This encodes CASSDRGYEQYF.

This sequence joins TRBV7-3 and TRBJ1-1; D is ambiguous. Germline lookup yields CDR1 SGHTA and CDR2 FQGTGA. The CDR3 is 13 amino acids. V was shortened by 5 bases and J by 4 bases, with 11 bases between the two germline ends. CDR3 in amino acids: CASSAWAGTEAFF. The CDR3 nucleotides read TGTGCCAGCAGCGCATGGGCGGGCACTGAAGCTTTCTTT.

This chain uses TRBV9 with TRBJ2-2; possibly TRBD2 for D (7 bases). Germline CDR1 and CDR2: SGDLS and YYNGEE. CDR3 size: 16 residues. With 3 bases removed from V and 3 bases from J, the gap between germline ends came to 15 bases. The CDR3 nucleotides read TGTGCCAGCAGCGGAGGGGGTAGCGGGTACACCGGGGAGCTGTTTTTT. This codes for CASSGGGSGYTGELFF. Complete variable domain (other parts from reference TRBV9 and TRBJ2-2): DSGVTQTPKHLITATGQRVTLRCSPRSGDLSVYWYQQSLDQGLQFLIQYYNGEERAKGNILERFSAQQFPDLHSELNLSSLELGDSALYFCASSGGGSGYTGELFFGEGSRLTVL.